Presented here are 19 T cell receptor beta chains from one specimen sequenced in a study of T cell responses to AZD1222 COVID-19 vaccine. TCRdb's table, derived via immunoSEQ multiplex PCR, lists solely in-frame clones and lacks some. This table holds around 70,000 clones, 87% found once. The sample consisted of peripheral blood, taken 28 days after the second AZD1222 dose. These receptors were collected from an adult who received the AZD1222 COVID-19 vaccine.

The V and J genes are TRBV18 and TRBJ1-1; D is uncertain. V lost 0 bases, J lost 5 bases, and 13 bases lay in between. This CDR3 has 15 amino acids. CDR1 is KGHSH, CDR2 LQKENI, per germline. The CDR3 loop reads CASSPPRALGTEAFF. The DNA for the CDR3 is TGTGCCAGCTCACCACCGAGGGCCCTGGGGACTGAAGCTTTCTTT. The full variable domain, its missing parts supplied by reference TRBV18 and TRBJ1-1, is NAGVMQNPRHLVRRRGQEARLRCSPMKGHSHVYWYRQLPEEGLKFMVYLQKENIIDESGMPKERFSAEFPKEGPSILRIQQVVRGDSAAYFCASSPPRALGTEAFFGQGTRLTVV.

The chain carries TRBV6-5 and TRBJ2-7; TRBD2 matches 8 bases. The CDR3 is made up of 12 amino acids. V shed 6 bases, J shed 5 bases, and the junction held 3 bases outside the gene matches. Germline loops: CDR1 MNHEY, CDR2 SVGAGI. The CDR3, as DNA: TGTGCCAGCAGGGGACTAGTCCACGAGCAGTACTTC. Translated, it gives CASRGLVHEQYF.

This clone has a handful of counts. The J gene is TRBJ1-5, the V gene TRBV7-2; 9 bases map to TRBD1. V lost 5 bases to trimming and J lost 4 bases; unmatched junction nucleotides: 6. The CDR3 runs to 15 residues. The V gene's germline CDR1 is SGHTA and CDR2 FQGNSA. CDR3 amino acids: CASSQQGALNQPQHF. CDR3 DNA sequence: TGTGCCAGCAGCCAACAGGGGGCGCTGAATCAGCCCCAGCATTTT.

This chain joins TRBV7-9 and TRBJ1-1, with D unresolved. Germline V gene lookup returns CDR1 SEHNR and CDR2 FQNEAQ (reference sequence). Between the trimmed V and J ends, which lost 5 bases and 1 base, there was a span of 17 bases. This CDR3 has 16 amino acids. CDR3: CASSPTRTAPNTEAFF. DNA for the CDR3: TGTGCCAGCAGCCCCACTCGAACAGCGCCGAACACTGAAGCTTTCTTT.

The V call is TRBV27, the J call TRBJ2-5; D possibly corresponds to TRBD2 (6 bases). The V gene lost 4 bases and the J gene lost 1 base, with 16 bases spanning the gap. The CDR3 runs 16 residues. Germline-derived CDR1 and CDR2 are MNHEY and SMNVEV (reference sequence). CDR3 in amino acids: CASSSAFYGGQETQYF. DNA of the CDR3: TGTGCCAGCAGTTCCGCCTTTTACGGGGGCCAAGAGACCCAGTACTTC.

V is TRBV7-2 and J is TRBJ1-1; D not certain. CDR1 and CDR2 from the germline V gene are SGHTA and FQGNSA. V was clipped by 5 bases and J by 1 base, with 8 bases between them. The CDR3 loop spans 13 amino acids. The CDR3 nucleotides read TGTGCCAGCAGCGCTTATACGAACACTGAAGCTTTCTTT. Residues: CASSAYTNTEAFF.

This chain's CDR3 is CSVEATGRYHGYTF. For the CDR3, the DNA is TGCAGCGTTGAAGCAACAGGGCGCTATCATGGCTACACCTTC. This chain joins TRBV29-1 and TRBJ1-2; TRBD1 might be the D (6 bases). The germline V gene has CDR1 SQVTM and CDR2 ANQGSEA. V gave up 1 base and J gave up 6 bases, with 15 bases separating them. The CDR3 has 14 amino acids.

The gene calls are TRBV7-9 and TRBJ1-1, with 9 bases identical to TRBD1. This CDR3 is built from 15 residues. V gave up 1 base and J gave up 6 bases; unmatched junction bases: 6. Looked up from germline, CDR1 is SEHNR and CDR2 is FQNEAQ (reference sequence). The CDR3 loop is CASSLDLRTGAEAFF. In DNA, the CDR3 is TGTGCCAGCAGCTTAGATCTCAGGACAGGGGCTGAAGCTTTCTTT.

As concerns this clone: Other nucleotide sequences in the sample specify the same CDR3. The rearrangement links TRBV7-9 to TRBJ2-2; D remains ambiguous. Trimming shortened V by 2 bases and J by 4 bases, and 2 bases separated the two germline ends. The CDR3 consists of 12 residues. From germline, CDR1 is SEHNR and CDR2 FQNEAQ (reference sequence). The CDR3, as DNA: TGTGCCAGCAGCTTATCCACCGGGGAGCTGTTTTTT. The encoded protein is CASSLSTGELFF.

This chain links TRBV6-6 with TRBJ2-6, with D hard to call. Between the trimmed V and J ends, which lost 0 bases and 4 bases, there was a span of 7 bases. CDR3 length: 15 residues. Germline values: CDR1 MNHNY, CDR2 SVGAGI (reference sequence). The CDR3 region is CASSYSMGGANVLTF. CDR3 DNA: TGTGCCAGCAGTTACTCTATGGGGGGGGCCAACGTCCTGACTTTC.

This chain connects TRBV6-6 to TRBJ1-2; unclear D gene. Germline V gives CDR1 MNHNY, CDR2 SVGAGI (reference sequence). V was pared by 6 bases and J by 2 bases, with 16 bases between. This CDR3 has 15 residues. The CDR3 here is CASRYGRGGNYGYTF. CDR3 nucleotides: TGTGCCAGCAGGTACGGACGGGGAGGCAACTATGGCTACACCTTC.

The chain links TRBV7-9 to TRBJ2-7; 7 bases fit TRBD2. This CDR3 is built from 16 residues. With 5 bases clipped from V and 1 base from J, the junction kept 11 bases outside the gene matches. Germline V gene lookup returns CDR1 SEHNR and CDR2 FQNEAQ (reference sequence). CDR3 nucleotide sequence: TGTGCCAGCAGCGGGGATACTCGCGGGAGTTCCTACGAGCAGTACTTC. This sequence encodes CASSGDTRGSSYEQYF.

The chain has TRBV4-3 and TRBJ2-7; 9 nucleotides line up with TRBD1. V dropped 1 base and J dropped 3; count of bases not matched to a gene: 4. Germline assignment: CDR1 LGHNA and CDR2 YSLEER. The CDR3 sequence is 15 residues long. CDR3 amino acids: CASSQGLDRGYEQYF. The CDR3 nucleotides are TGCGCCAGCAGCCAAGGTTTGGACAGGGGCTACGAGCAGTACTTC.

For the CDR3, the DNA is TGTGCCAGTAGTATAGATTCAGGTGGACAGGGGAGGAATGAAGCTTTCTTT. It is translated as CASSIDSGGQGRNEAFF. This sequence joins TRBV19 and TRBJ1-1; 9 positions match TRBD1. Trimming cost V 0 bases and J 7 bases; bases outside gene matches: 12. This CDR3 has 17 amino acids. Germline lookup yields CDR1 LNHDA and CDR2 SQIVND (reference sequence).

CDR3 sequence reads: CASMDRHESNEQFF. In DNA, the CDR3 is TGTGCCAGCATGGACAGGCATGAAAGCAATGAGCAGTTCTTC. V and J are TRBV6-5 and TRBJ2-1; 7 nucleotides line up with TRBD1. V trimming: 7 bases; J trimming: 6 bases; junction bases outside the gene matches: 9. The germline gives CDR1 MNHEY, CDR2 SVGAGI. The CDR3 covers 14 residues.

This sequence joins TRBV7-2 and TRBJ2-7; D ambiguous. The V gene lost 1 base and the J gene lost 2 bases, with 9 bases spanning the gap. Germline CDR1 SGHTA, CDR2 FQGNSA. The CDR3 contains 14 residues. CDR3 loop: CASSLDGLAYEQYF. DNA for the CDR3: TGTGCCAGCAGCTTAGATGGGCTCGCCTACGAGCAGTACTTC.

The V and J genes are TRBV5-1 and TRBJ2-3; unclear D gene. CDR1 is SGHRS and CDR2 is YFSETQ in the germline V gene. Trimming pared 2 bases from V and 4 bases from J, leaving 8 bases between. There are 13 residues in the CDR3. The CDR3 is CASSLGKPDTQYF. The CDR3 nucleotides read TGCGCCAGCAGCTTAGGGAAGCCAGATACGCAGTATTTT.

The chain employs TRBV19 and TRBJ1-2, with 7 bases that match TRBD1. The CDR3 has 13 residues. Looked up from germline, CDR1 is LNHDA and CDR2 is SQIVND (reference sequence). J gave up 3 bases and V 9 bases, and 7 bases lay outside the gene matches. The CDR3 DNA is TGTGCCAGCACCCCGACAGGGCACTATGGCTACACCTTC. Residues: CASTPTGHYGYTF.

The rearrangement uses TRBV9 and TRBJ1-3; 9 nucleotides align to TRBD1. The germline V gene has CDR1 SGDLS and CDR2 YYNGEE. V was pared by 3 bases and J by 0 bases, with 4 bases of the junction left unmatched. The CDR3 sequence is 16 residues long. CDR3: CASSGGQGGSGNTIYF. In DNA form, the CDR3 reads TGTGCCAGCAGCGGGGGACAGGGAGGCTCTGGAAACACCATATATTTT.